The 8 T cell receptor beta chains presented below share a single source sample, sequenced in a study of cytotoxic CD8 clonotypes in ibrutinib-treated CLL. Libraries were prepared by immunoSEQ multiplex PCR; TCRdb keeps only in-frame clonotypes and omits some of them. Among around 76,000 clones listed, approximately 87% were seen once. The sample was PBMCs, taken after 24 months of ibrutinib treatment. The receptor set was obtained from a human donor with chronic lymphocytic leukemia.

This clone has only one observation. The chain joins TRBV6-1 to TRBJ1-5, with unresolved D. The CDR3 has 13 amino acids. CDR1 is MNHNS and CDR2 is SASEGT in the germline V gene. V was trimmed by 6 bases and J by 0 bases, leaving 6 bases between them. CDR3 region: CASRPNSNQPQHF. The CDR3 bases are TGTGCCAGCAGGCCAAATAGCAATCAGCCCCAGCATTTT.

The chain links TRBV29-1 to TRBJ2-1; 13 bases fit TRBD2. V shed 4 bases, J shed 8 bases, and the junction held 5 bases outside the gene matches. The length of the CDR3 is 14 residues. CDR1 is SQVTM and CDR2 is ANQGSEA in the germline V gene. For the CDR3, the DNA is TGCAGCGTTGGGACTAGCGGGAGTTTGGATGAGCAGTTCTTC. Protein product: CSVGTSGSLDEQFF.

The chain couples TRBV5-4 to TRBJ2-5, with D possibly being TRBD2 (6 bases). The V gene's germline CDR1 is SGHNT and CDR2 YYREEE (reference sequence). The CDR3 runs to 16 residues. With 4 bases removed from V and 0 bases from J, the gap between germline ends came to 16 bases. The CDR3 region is CASSKRLGSYQETQYF. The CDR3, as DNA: TGTGCCAGCAGCAAAAGACTAGGGTCTTACCAAGAGACCCAGTACTTC.

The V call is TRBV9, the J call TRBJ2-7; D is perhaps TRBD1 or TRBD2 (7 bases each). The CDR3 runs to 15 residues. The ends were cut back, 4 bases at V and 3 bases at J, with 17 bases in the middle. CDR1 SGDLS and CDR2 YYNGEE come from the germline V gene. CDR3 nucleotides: TGTGCCAGCAGCCAGGGGGGGACAACTGTCTACGAGCAGTACTTC. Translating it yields CASSQGGTTVYEQYF.

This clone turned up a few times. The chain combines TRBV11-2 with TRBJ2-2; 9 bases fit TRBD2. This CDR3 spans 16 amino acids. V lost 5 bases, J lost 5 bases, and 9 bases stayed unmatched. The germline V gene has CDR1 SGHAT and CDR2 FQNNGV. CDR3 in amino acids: CASSRSGLAQTGELFF. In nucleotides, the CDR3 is TGTGCCAGCAGCCGATCGGGACTAGCCCAAACCGGGGAGCTGTTTTTT.

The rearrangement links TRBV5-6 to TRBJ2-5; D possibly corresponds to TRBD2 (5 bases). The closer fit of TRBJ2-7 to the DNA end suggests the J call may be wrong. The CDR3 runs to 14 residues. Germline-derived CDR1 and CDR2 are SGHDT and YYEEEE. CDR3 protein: CASSLTRGTYEQYF. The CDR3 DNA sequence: TGTGCCAGCAGCTTGACTAGAGGGACCTACGAGCAGTACTTC.

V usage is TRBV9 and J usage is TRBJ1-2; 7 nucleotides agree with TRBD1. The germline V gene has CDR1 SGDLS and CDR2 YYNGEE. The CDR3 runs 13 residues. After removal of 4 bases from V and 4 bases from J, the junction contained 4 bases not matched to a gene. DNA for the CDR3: TGTGCCAGCAGCCGGACAGGTCCCTATGGCTACACCTTC. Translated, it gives CASSRTGPYGYTF.

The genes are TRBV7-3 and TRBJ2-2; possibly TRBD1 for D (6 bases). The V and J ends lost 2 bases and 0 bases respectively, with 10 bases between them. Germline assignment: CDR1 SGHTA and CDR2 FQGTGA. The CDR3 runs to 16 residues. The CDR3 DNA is TGTGCCAGCAGCTTACTGCAGGGGTCGAACACCGGGGAGCTGTTTTTT. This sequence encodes CASSLLQGSNTGELFF.